This TCR beta chain is from a study of blood T cell repertoires in COVID-19. Study details: Donors in the United States, Italy and Spain gave samples during acute or convalescent COVID-19. Sample material is recorded as cDNA or gDNA derived from T cells, B-cell-depleted T cells, or PBMCs.

In the original processing: Nucleated cell number was recorded as an estimate derived from reference gene primer amplification. The repertoire was sequenced with immunoSEQ multiplex PCR; TCRdb's copy has only in-frame clones and lacks some. V, J and clone size were drawn from that table, and D and trimming were deduced from the DNA. The sample has approximately 230,000 clones, about 86% seen once. This receptor was identified in an elderly man with acute or convalescent COVID-19. The material sequenced was peripheral blood.

The CDR3 DNA is TGTGCCAGCAGTGAAAAAAGCACAGGACGTGATTGGGGGGCCAACGTCCTGACTTTC. This sequence encodes CASSEKSTGRDWGANVLTF. The chain employs TRBV6-1 and TRBJ2-6; weak D call: TRBD1 (5 bases). The length of the CDR3 is 19 residues. V gave up 2 bases and J gave up 4 bases, with 21 bases separating them. The germline V gene has CDR1 MNHNS and CDR2 SASEGT.